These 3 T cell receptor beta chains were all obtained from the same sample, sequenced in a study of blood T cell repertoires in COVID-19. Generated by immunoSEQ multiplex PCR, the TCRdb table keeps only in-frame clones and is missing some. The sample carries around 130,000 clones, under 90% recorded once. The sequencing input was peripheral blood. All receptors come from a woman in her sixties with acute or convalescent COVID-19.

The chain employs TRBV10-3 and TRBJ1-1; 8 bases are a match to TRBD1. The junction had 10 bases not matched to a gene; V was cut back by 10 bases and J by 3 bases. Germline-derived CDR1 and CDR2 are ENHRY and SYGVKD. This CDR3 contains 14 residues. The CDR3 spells CATGTGISDTEAFF. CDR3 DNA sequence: TGTGCCACCGGGACAGGCATTTCGGACACTGAAGCTTTCTTT.

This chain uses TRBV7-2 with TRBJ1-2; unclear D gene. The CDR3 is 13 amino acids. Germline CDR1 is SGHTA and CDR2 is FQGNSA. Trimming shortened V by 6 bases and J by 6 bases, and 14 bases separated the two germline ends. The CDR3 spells CASRAGLWDGYTF. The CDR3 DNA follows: TGTGCCAGCAGGGCAGGACTCTGGGATGGCTACACCTTC.

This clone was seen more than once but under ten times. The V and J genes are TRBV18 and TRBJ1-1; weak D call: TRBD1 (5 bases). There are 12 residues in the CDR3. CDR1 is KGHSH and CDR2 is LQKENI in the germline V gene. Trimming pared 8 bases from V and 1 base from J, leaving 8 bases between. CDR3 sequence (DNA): TGTGCCAGCCGGGGGGGGAACACTGAAGCTTTCTTT. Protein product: CASRGGNTEAFF.